The 24 T cell receptor beta chains given below trace back to one sample, sequenced in a study of blood T cell repertoires in COVID-19. Sequencing used immunoSEQ multiplex PCR; TCRdb keeps in-frame clones, though not all of them. The sample holds 200,000 or so clones; around 85% are singletons and the top ten take 2.1%. Sequencing was carried out using peripheral blood. All receptors come from a man between 65 and 85 years old with active or convalescent COVID-19.

This chain links TRBV28 with TRBJ2-1, with 9 bases identical to TRBD2. Germline-derived CDR1 and CDR2 are MDHEN and SYDVKM. The CDR3 is made up of 14 amino acids. V lost 7 bases, J lost 5 bases, and 6 bases stayed unmatched. The CDR3 DNA reads TGTGCCAGCACCCCCCTAGCGGGGAACAATGAGCAGTTCTTC. Its protein product is CASTPLAGNNEQFF.

In its sample, this clone was seen once. V usage is TRBV3-1 (or the pseudogene TRBV3-2) and J usage is TRBJ2-7; TRBD2 matches at 14 bases. V was pared by 3 bases and J by 2 bases, with 0 bases of the junction left unmatched. This CDR3 has 15 residues. The germline gives CDR1 LGHDT, CDR2 YNNKEL (reference sequence). The CDR3 loop reads CASSQGLAGAYEQYF. The CDR3 nucleotides are TGTGCCAGCAGCCAGGGACTAGCGGGGGCCTACGAGCAGTACTTC.

The chain combines TRBV19 with TRBJ2-4; tentative D call: TRBD1 (6 bases). Germline V gene sequence: CDR1 LNHDA, CDR2 SQIVND (reference sequence). This CDR3 is 15 amino acids long. Trimming took 4 bases from V and 3 from J, leaving 13 bases between them. CDR3 residues: CASSTQKGVKNIQYF. DNA of the CDR3: TGTGCCAGTAGTACGCAAAAGGGGGTCAAAAACATTCAGTACTTC.

This clone was found once. The V and J genes are TRBV19 and TRBJ2-5, with 9 bases identical to TRBD2. Per the germline V gene, CDR1 is LNHDA and CDR2 is SQIVND (reference sequence). J was trimmed by 2 bases and V by 5 bases; bases with no gene match: 6. CDR3 size: 15 residues. CDR3 sequence reads: CASSPTSGYQETQYF. In DNA form, the CDR3 reads TGTGCCAGTAGTCCGACTAGCGGATATCAAGAGACCCAGTACTTC.

This clone has just a few counts. The chain has TRBV5-1 and TRBJ1-3, with 9 bases that match TRBD1. V gave up 2 bases and J gave up 0 bases; unmatched junction bases: 6. This CDR3 has 17 amino acids. Germline V gene sequence: CDR1 SGHRS, CDR2 YFSETQ. The CDR3, as DNA: TGCGCCAGCAGCTTTCTTCCGGGACAGGGCTCTGGAAACACCATATATTTT. The encoded protein is CASSFLPGQGSGNTIYF.

This chain links TRBV27 with TRBJ1-4, with TRBD1 matching over 9 bases. The CDR3 is 15 residues long. Germline V gives CDR1 MNHEY, CDR2 SMNVEV (reference sequence). V lost 8 bases and J lost 7; bases outside the gene matches: 11. The CDR3 DNA sequence: TGTGCCAGCGGATCCGACGGGACAGGGACTGAAAAACTGTTTTTT. Translated, it gives CASGSDGTGTEKLFF.

This rearrangement joins TRBV18 to TRBJ2-1, with TRBD1 identical over 9 bases. Per germline, CDR1 KGHSH and CDR2 LQKENI. The V and J ends lost 5 bases and 1 base, in that order; junction bases with no gene match: 3. The CDR3 totals 15 residues. DNA for the CDR3: TGTGCCAGCTCAACCGGGACAGGGTCCTACAATGAGCAGTTCTTC. It yields the protein CASSTGTGSYNEQFF.

This chain uses TRBV27 with TRBJ2-7, with 10 bases matching TRBD2. There are 14 residues in the CDR3. After removal of 6 bases from V and 4 bases from J, the junction contained 6 bases not matched to a gene. In germline, CDR1 is MNHEY, CDR2 SMNVEV (reference sequence). The CDR3 region has the DNA TGTGCCAGCAGGAGGCTAGCGGGAGATTACGAGCAGTACTTC. This sequence encodes CASRRLAGDYEQYF.

This chain links TRBV6-5 with TRBJ1-3; 7 nucleotides line up with TRBD1. V shed 10 bases, J shed 2 bases, and the junction held 8 bases outside the gene matches. The length of the CDR3 is 14 residues. Germline-derived CDR1 and CDR2 are MNHEY and SVGAGI. CDR3 DNA sequence: TGTGCCACTAAGGACAGGTCCCCTGGAAACACCATATATTTT. It encodes CATKDRSPGNTIYF.

The J gene is TRBJ2-2, the V gene TRBV11-2, with 8 positions matching TRBD1. V was pared by 5 bases and J by 4 bases, with 6 bases of the junction left unmatched. The CDR3 runs 15 residues. The germline CDR1 and CDR2 sequences are SGHAT and FQNNGV. This chain's CDR3 is CASSQRQGSTGELFF. In nucleotides, the CDR3 is TGTGCCAGCAGCCAAAGACAGGGGAGCACCGGGGAGCTGTTTTTT. The full variable domain, its missing parts supplied by reference TRBV11-2 and TRBJ2-2, is EAGVAQSPRYKIIEKRQSVAFWCNPISGHATLYWYQQILGQGPKLLIQFQNNGVVDDSQLPKDRFSAERLKGVDSTLKIQPAKLEDSAVYLCASSQRQGSTGELFFGEGSRLTVL.

The V and J genes are TRBV25-1 and TRBJ2-5; a possible D gene is TRBD1 (5 bases). Looked up from germline, CDR1 is MGHDK and CDR2 is SYGVNS. Trimming left V 3 bases short and J 2 bases short, with 7 bases between. There are 13 residues in the CDR3. The CDR3 region has the DNA TGTGCCAGCAGTGAGGCAGGGCAAGAGACCCAGTACTTC. This sequence encodes CASSEAGQETQYF.

This chain uses TRBV11-2 with TRBJ1-2; D gene unclear. In germline, CDR1 is SGHAT, CDR2 FQNNGV. V was clipped by 2 bases and J by 7 bases, with 17 bases between them. The CDR3 sequence is 15 residues long. CDR3 region: CASSLRAGGPFGYTF. The CDR3 coding sequence is TGTGCCAGCAGCTTAAGGGCAGGAGGACCATTTGGCTACACCTTC.

The rearrangement joins TRBV24-1 to TRBJ2-3, with 7 bases identical to TRBD1. The length of the CDR3 is 18 residues. Germline V CDR1 and CDR2: KGHDR, SFDVKD. J lost 4 bases, V lost 1 base, and 13 bases had no gene match. CDR3 loop: CATSDFNQQGLFADTQYF. The DNA of the CDR3 is TGTGCCACCAGTGATTTTAATCAACAGGGGCTTTTCGCAGATACGCAGTATTTT.

V usage is TRBV18 and J usage is TRBJ1-1; 11 positions match TRBD1. Germline V gene data show CDR1 as KGHSH and CDR2 as LQKENI. Trimming cost V 5 bases and J 4 bases; bases outside gene matches: 12. The CDR3 runs 17 residues. CDR3 region: CASSTKEPGQGGTEAFF. The CDR3 nucleotides are TGTGCCAGCTCAACTAAAGAACCGGGACAGGGGGGCACTGAAGCTTTCTTT.

The count of this clone is one. This sequence joins TRBV9 and TRBJ2-7; D may be TRBD1 (6 bases). Trimming removed 3 bases at V and 0 bases at J, with 10 bases between. The CDR3 runs to 14 residues. CDR1 SGDLS and CDR2 YYNGEE come from the germline V gene. The CDR3 is CASSAGVLSYEQYF. Here the CDR3 DNA reads TGTGCCAGCAGCGCAGGGGTGCTCTCCTACGAGCAGTACTTC.

V gene TRBV27 combines with J gene TRBJ1-3; 10 bases are a match to TRBD1. From germline, CDR1 is MNHEY and CDR2 SMNVEV (reference sequence). Losses at the gene ends were 4 bases for V and 10 bases for J; bases not matched to a gene: 4. The CDR3 spans 13 residues. CDR3 coding DNA: TGTGCCAGCAGTTCGGACAGGGGGTGGACCATATATTTT. This encodes CASSSDRGWTIYF.

The chain is built from TRBV4-2 and TRBJ2-1, with TRBD1 as a possible D gene (6 bases). Deletions cut 0 bases from V and 10 bases from J, with 16 bases between. There are 15 residues in the CDR3. Germline loops: CDR1 LGHNA, CDR2 YNFKEQ. CDR3: CASSQDWDNVSEQFF. The CDR3 coding sequence is TGTGCCAGCAGCCAAGACTGGGACAATGTATCCGAGCAGTTCTTC.

The rearrangement links TRBV19 to TRBJ1-3; D is perhaps TRBD1 (5 bases). Germline lookup yields CDR1 LNHDA and CDR2 SQIVND (reference sequence). The CDR3 consists of 18 residues. Trimming cost V 1 base and J 0 bases, with 16 bases left between them. The CDR3 reads CASSIGGPGSSSGNTIYF. The CDR3 DNA is TGTGCCAGTAGTATAGGAGGCCCAGGGTCGAGCTCTGGAAACACCATATATTTT.

CDR3 nucleotide sequence: TGTGCCAGCAGCCCCGACAGGGTTGGAAACACCATATATTTT. It encodes CASSPDRVGNTIYF. The V call is TRBV7-2, the J call TRBJ1-3; 7 bases are a match to TRBD1. V lost 5 bases to trimming and J lost 3 bases; unmatched junction nucleotides: 4. The CDR3 is 14 amino acids. Germline V gene sequence: CDR1 SGHTA, CDR2 FQGNSA.

This rearrangement joins TRBV6-2 or TRBV6-3 to TRBJ2-1; 9 bases agree with TRBD2. CDR3 length: 12 amino acids. Germline V CDR1 and CDR2: MNHEY, SVGEGT. V was pared by 6 bases and J by 10 bases, with 4 bases of the junction left unmatched. DNA of the CDR3: TGTGCCAGCAGCGAGAGCGGGAGGGAGCAGTTCTTC. It codes for CASSESGREQFF.

The V gene is TRBV28, the J gene TRBJ1-2; D unclear. Looked up from germline, CDR1 is MDHEN and CDR2 is SYDVKM. V lost 7 bases and J lost 4, with 7 bases in between. The CDR3 totals 11 residues. The CDR3 DNA reads as TGTGCCAGCACAGGTATCTATGGCTACACCTTC. As protein: CASTGIYGYTF.

The chain uses TRBV7-9 and TRBJ2-3; TRBD2 might be the D (5 bases). Trimming took 3 bases from V and 0 from J, leaving 10 bases between them. The CDR3 has 15 residues. CDR1 and CDR2 (germline): SEHNR, FQNEAQ (reference sequence). The CDR3 region has the DNA TGTGCCAGCAGCTTCCCAGCGGTGAGCACAGATACGCAGTATTTT. It specifies CASSFPAVSTDTQYF.

For the CDR3, the DNA is TGCGCCAGCAGCCGGACATCAAGGGACGAGCAGTACTTC. Its protein product is CASSRTSRDEQYF. V usage is TRBV4-1 and J usage is TRBJ2-7, with D possibly TRBD1 on 5 matching bases. Germline lookup yields CDR1 MGHRA and CDR2 YSYEKL. Trimming left V 4 bases short and J 5 bases short, with 12 bases between. The CDR3 consists of 13 residues.

The chain has TRBV7-6 and TRBJ2-7; D gene uncertain. Trimming left V 1 base short and J 6 bases short, with 7 bases between. The CDR3 sequence is 12 residues long. Germline CDR1 and CDR2: SGHVS and FNYEAQ. The CDR3: CASSLVSGEQYF. CDR3 bases: TGTGCCAGCAGCTTAGTTTCAGGCGAGCAGTACTTC.